These 26 T cell receptor beta chains originate from one sample sequenced in a study of Ad26.COV2.S vaccination and SARS-CoV-2 variants. Here immunoSEQ multiplex PCR was the method, and the copy in TCRdb shows in-frame clones only, minus some. The top ten clones hold approximately 1.7% of a sample with approximately 460,000 clones, 80% to 90% of them seen once. The treatment: roughly 20 received Ad26.COV2.S at low or high dose, single or two shots; several received placebo; per-sample allocation not given. Following the first vaccine or placebo injection, samples were taken on day 63. Sequenced material: peripheral blood, taken in a trial of Ad26.COV2.S vaccine versus placebo. Source of these receptors: a person between 18 and 59 years old who received the Ad26.COV2.S COVID-19 vaccine or a placebo.

The V and J genes are TRBV30 and TRBJ1-1; 7 bases fit TRBD1. The CDR3 runs 11 residues. With V trimmed by 5 bases and J by 8 bases, 5 bases remained unmatched. Germline lookup yields CDR1 GTSNPN and CDR2 SVGIG (reference sequence). This CDR3 reads CAWGQAVEAFF. The CDR3 DNA follows: TGTGCCTGGGGACAGGCCGTAGAAGCTTTCTTT.

The chain couples TRBV6-5 to TRBJ1-1; D is undetermined. CDR1 is MNHEY, CDR2 SVGAGI, per germline. V lost 3 bases, J lost 4 bases, and 15 bases lay in between. The CDR3 length is 15 residues. The CDR3 sequence: CASSYRAARGTEAFF. In DNA form, the CDR3 reads TGTGCCAGCAGTTATAGGGCAGCCCGTGGCACTGAAGCTTTCTTT.

This sequence joins TRBV19 and TRBJ1-2, with D maybe TRBD1 (6 bases). The CDR3 sequence is 14 residues long. V gave up 6 bases and J gave up 5 bases, with 16 bases separating them. CDR1 is LNHDA and CDR2 is SQIVND in the germline V gene (reference sequence). This CDR3 is CASSEQGALYGYTF. CDR3 DNA sequence: TGTGCCAGTAGCGAACAGGGAGCCCTATATGGCTACACCTTC.

The chain is built from TRBV27 and TRBJ1-5; maybe TRBD1 (5 bases). With 4 bases removed from V and 2 bases from J, the gap between germline ends came to 12 bases. Germline V CDR1 and CDR2: MNHEY, SMNVEV (reference sequence). The CDR3 has 15 amino acids. The CDR3 DNA follows: TGTGCCAGCAGTTCGGAAGGGGCCCGCAATCAGCCCCAGCATTTT. Encoded protein: CASSSEGARNQPQHF.

This chain uses TRBV2 with TRBJ1-2, with D perhaps TRBD1 (6 bases). This CDR3 has 14 residues. Trimming left V 6 bases short and J 6 bases short, with 17 bases between. Germline CDR1 and CDR2: SNHLY and FYNNEI. In DNA form, the CDR3 reads TGTGCCAGCAGCCAAAACAGGGTTCGGAATGGCTACACCTTC. Its translation is CASSQNRVRNGYTF.

The J gene is TRBJ1-1, the V gene TRBV6-6, with a weak D call TRBD1 (6 bases). CDR3 size: 14 residues. Looked up from germline, CDR1 is MNHNY and CDR2 is SVGAGI (reference sequence). V lost 2 bases to trimming and J lost 5 bases, with 12 bases between them. CDR3 coding DNA: TGTGCCAGCAGTTACAGGGGGAGCGATACTGAAGCTTTCTTT. Translating it yields CASSYRGSDTEAFF.

The chain carries TRBV12-3 or TRBV12-4 and TRBJ1-5, with D unclear. The V end lost 5 bases, the J end lost 7 bases, and 12 bases lay between the germline ends. There are 13 residues in the CDR3. The CDR3 coding sequence is TGTGCCAGCAGTCCCCATACAGTGCAGCCCCAGCATTTT. Translation: CASSPHTVQPQHF.

The chain recombines TRBV7-2 with TRBJ2-7, with 7 bases identical to TRBD2. Unmatched junction bases numbered 6, after V lost 4 bases and J lost 0 bases. The CDR3 runs to 15 residues. Per germline, CDR1 SGHTA and CDR2 FQGNSA. The CDR3 DNA follows: TGTGCCAGCAGCTCATTGGGGGGGGACTCCTACGAGCAGTACTTC. This gives the protein CASSSLGGDSYEQYF.

The chain has TRBV7-2 and TRBJ1-2; TRBD1 might be the D (6 bases). The CDR3 loop spans 16 amino acids. CDR1 and CDR2 (germline): SGHTA, FQGNSA. Trimming cost V 1 base and J 4 bases, with 16 bases left between them. The DNA for the CDR3 is TGTGCCAGCAGCTTAGGGCCGCCCCGGGACACCTATGGCTACACCTTC. Its translation: CASSLGPPRDTYGYTF.

This chain joins TRBV12-3 or TRBV12-4 and TRBJ1-2, with D hard to call. This CDR3 is built from 12 residues. With 6 bases removed from V and 8 bases from J, the gap between germline ends came to 13 bases. CDR3 sequence (DNA): TGTGCCAGCAGCGGAACGGGAGGGGGCTACACCTTC. Its protein is CASSGTGGGYTF.

The chain recombines TRBV6-6 with TRBJ2-7; 8 bases match TRBD2. The V gene end was trimmed by 2 bases and the J gene end by 0 bases; junction bases not matched to a gene: 6. The germline V gene encodes CDR1 MNHNY and CDR2 SVGAGI (reference sequence). The CDR3 totals 16 residues. This CDR3 reads CASSYHVSGDSYEQYF. The CDR3 DNA sequence: TGTGCCAGCAGTTACCACGTTAGCGGGGACTCCTACGAGCAGTACTTC.

V usage is TRBV6-1 and J usage is TRBJ1-6, with D unresolved. The CDR3 has 13 residues. Trimming removed 2 bases at V and 13 bases at J, with 12 bases between. CDR1 is MNHNS, CDR2 SASEGT, per germline. CDR3 nucleotides: TGTGCCAGCAGTGAAATTGGGAGCTTCCCCCTCCACTTT. Its protein product is CASSEIGSFPLHF.

This chain links TRBV13 with TRBJ2-5; the match to TRBD1 covers 9 bases. The CDR3 covers 17 residues. Germline CDR1 PRHDT, CDR2 FYEKMQ (reference sequence). The J segment lost 4 bases and the V segment lost 5 bases, leaving 14 bases of the junction unmatched. The CDR3 sequence: CASSNVGTGQGSETQYF. CDR3 bases: TGTGCCAGCAGCAACGTCGGAACCGGACAGGGGTCAGAGACCCAGTACTTC.

The chain combines TRBV6-2 or TRBV6-3 with TRBJ2-7; D gene ambiguous. Trimming pared 1 base from V and 1 base from J, leaving 11 bases between. The CDR3 has 15 residues. CDR1 is MNHEY, CDR2 SVGEGT, per germline. The CDR3 sequence is CASSYYAVGSYEQYF. The CDR3 region has the DNA TGTGCCAGCAGTTACTATGCGGTGGGGTCCTACGAGCAGTACTTC.

The rearrangement joins TRBV5-1 to TRBJ2-5, with 7 bases that match TRBD1. CDR1 is SGHRS, CDR2 YFSETQ, per germline. The CDR3 covers 16 residues. The junction had 13 bases not matched to a gene; V was cut back by 3 bases and J by 5 bases. CDR3: CASSSSPTGIGETQYF. Here the CDR3 DNA reads TGCGCCAGCAGCTCATCCCCGACAGGGATTGGCGAGACCCAGTACTTC.

The chain is built from TRBV10-2 and TRBJ2-7, with 9 nucleotides matching TRBD1. This CDR3 has 18 amino acids. Unmatched junction bases numbered 14, after V lost 4 bases and J lost 1 base. Germline V lookup: CDR1 WSHSY, CDR2 SAAADI. The CDR3 sequence: CASSGTGDIFSLSYEQYF. DNA for the CDR3: TGCGCCAGCAGTGGGACAGGGGACATATTTTCCCTTTCCTACGAGCAGTACTTC.

This chain connects TRBV6-6 to TRBJ2-1; tentative D call: TRBD2 (7 bases). From germline, CDR1 is MNHNY and CDR2 SVGAGI (reference sequence). The CDR3 is 14 amino acids. V was cut by 6 bases and J by 6 bases, with 15 bases left in between. The CDR3 sequence is CASRSGGAANEQFF. CDR3 nucleotide sequence: TGTGCCAGCAGATCGGGGGGCGCCGCCAATGAGCAGTTCTTC.

In this sample, this clone turned up once. The V and J genes are TRBV2 and TRBJ1-5; D might be TRBD1 (6 bases). The CDR3 runs to 13 residues. Trimming took off 6 bases at V and 7 bases at J, with 13 bases between the two ends. Germline CDR1 SNHLY, CDR2 FYNNEI. The DNA for the CDR3 is TGTGCCAGCAGCCACAGGGTTCGGCAGCCCCAGCATTTT. Translated: CASSHRVRQPQHF.

This clone was detected only a few times. This chain joins TRBV5-1 and TRBJ1-5, with 7 bases fitting TRBD1. CDR3 length equals 14 residues. V shed 4 bases and J 3 bases; nucleotides not matched to a gene: 4. Germline V gives CDR1 SGHRS, CDR2 YFSETQ. The CDR3 region has the DNA TGCGCCAGCAGCCCGACAGGGTACAATCAGCCCCAGCATTTT. Translation gives CASSPTGYNQPQHF.

This sequence joins TRBV10-1 and TRBJ1-5; D call uncertain. Germline assignment: CDR1 WNHNN and CDR2 SYGVQD (reference sequence). The CDR3 is 15 residues long. Trimming cost V 6 bases and J 0 bases, with 12 bases left between them. The CDR3 DNA follows: TGCGCCAGCAGCTACAGAGTCCTTAGCAATCAGCCCCAGCATTTT. Its protein product is CASSYRVLSNQPQHF.

The V and J genes are TRBV3-1 (or the pseudogene TRBV3-2) and TRBJ2-1; tentative D call: TRBD2 (5 bases). This CDR3 comprises 17 residues. Germline lookup yields CDR1 LGHDT and CDR2 YNNKEL (reference sequence). V shed 1 base and J shed 4 bases, with 17 bases lying between them. The CDR3 nucleotides are TGTGCCAGCAGCCAAGTTTTTTCTAGCAGACGGTACAATGAGCAGTTCTTC. It translates to CASSQVFSSRRYNEQFF.

The genes are TRBV18 and TRBJ1-5; D not resolved. V lost 5 bases and J 1 base, leaving 6 bases between the germline ends. The CDR3 runs to 13 residues. Germline CDR1 reads KGHSH; CDR2 reads LQKENI. The CDR3 DNA follows: TGTGCCAGCTCAGAGGAAAGCAATCAGCCCCAGCATTTT. Protein product: CASSEESNQPQHF.

The chain is built from TRBV10-2 and TRBJ2-6; D is tentatively TRBD1 or TRBD2 (5 bases each). The germline V gene has CDR1 WSHSY and CDR2 SAAADI. This CDR3 is built from 14 residues. Deletions cut 8 bases from V and 2 bases from J, with 10 bases between. CDR3 in amino acids: CASLGGPGANVLTF. CDR3 coding DNA: TGCGCCAGCCTTGGGGGACCTGGGGCCAACGTCCTGACTTTC.

This clone was counted a few times. The chain carries TRBV11-2 and TRBJ2-3; D possibly corresponds to TRBD1 (6 bases). Germline loops: CDR1 SGHAT, CDR2 FQNNGV. Trimming stripped 5 bases from V and 0 bases from J, with 24 bases between. The CDR3 covers 19 residues. The CDR3 loop reads CASSRVWAAGTSSTDTQYF. For the CDR3, the DNA is TGTGCCAGCAGCCGCGTCTGGGCTGCAGGGACATCTAGCACAGATACGCAGTATTTT.

The count of this clone is one. This chain links TRBV7-2 with TRBJ2-1; 12 bases are a match to TRBD2. Unmatched junction bases numbered 6, after V lost 6 bases and J lost 9 bases. The germline CDR1 and CDR2 sequences are SGHTA and FQGNSA. This CDR3 is built from 14 residues. The CDR3 is CASSLAGGPREQFF. The CDR3 nucleotides are TGTGCCAGCAGTCTAGCGGGAGGGCCCCGTGAGCAGTTCTTC.

This clone came up once. This chain uses TRBV12-3 or TRBV12-4 with TRBJ1-6; D remains unclear. This CDR3 spans 13 amino acids. V gave up 8 bases and J gave up 10 bases, with 15 bases separating them. CDR3 coding DNA: TGTGCCAGCCAAAGAAAAAACCAGTCACCCCTCCACTTT. Encoded protein: CASQRKNQSPLHF.